The 13 T cell receptor beta chains below all came from one sample that was sequenced in a study of technical replicates of blood from a handful of donors. TCRdb's copy holds only in-frame clones and misses some; the assay was immunoSEQ multiplex PCR. The sample consists of 65,000 to 95,000 clones, approximately 96% of them appearing once. Source material: T cells isolated from PBMCs. These receptors originate from a human donor in good health.

This rearrangement joins TRBV7-3 to TRBJ1-1; 9 nucleotides line up with TRBD1. V shed 5 bases and J 3 bases; nucleotides not matched to a gene: 13. The CDR3 spans 17 residues. Germline values: CDR1 SGHTA, CDR2 FQGTGA. The CDR3 nucleotides are TGTGCCAGCAGCCAGGGCGGACAGGGGAAAGGGGACACTGAAGCTTTCTTT. Translated, it gives CASSQGGQGKGDTEAFF.

The V and J genes are TRBV5-4 and TRBJ2-5; no reliable D call. The CDR3 is 15 residues long. V was pared by 4 bases and J by 3 bases, with 16 bases between. Germline V CDR1 and CDR2: SGHNT, YYREEE (reference sequence). CDR3 in DNA: TGTGCCAGCAGCGGTAATCAAACGGTAAAAGAGACCCAGTACTTC. This codes for CASSGNQTVKETQYF.

CDR3: CASRPSSGNTIYF. The CDR3 DNA reads as TGTGCCAGCAGACCTAGCTCTGGAAACACCATATATTTT. The chain recombines TRBV6-5 with TRBJ1-3; no clear D gene. The germline V and J ends were trimmed by 6 bases and 0 bases, with 6 bases remaining between them. The CDR3 has 13 residues. Germline CDR1 and CDR2: MNHEY and SVGAGI.

This chain uses TRBV5-1 with TRBJ2-4; TRBD1 matches 7 bases. This CDR3 comprises 14 residues. The ends lost 0 bases at V and 9 bases at J; junction bases unmatched: 6. CDR1 is SGHRS and CDR2 is YFSETQ in the germline V gene. The CDR3 region is CASSLEDRASIQYF. As DNA, the CDR3 is TGCGCCAGCAGCTTGGAAGACAGGGCGAGCATTCAGTACTTC.

The V call is TRBV4-1, the J call TRBJ2-7, with D possibly TRBD1 on 6 matching bases. This CDR3 is built from 13 residues. The germline V and J ends were trimmed by 4 bases and 6 bases, with 13 bases remaining between them. CDR1 MGHRA and CDR2 YSYEKL come from the germline V gene. Here the CDR3 DNA reads TGCGCCAGCAGCCCTTTAGCAGGGGTCGAGCAGTACTTC. It yields the protein CASSPLAGVEQYF.

J is TRBJ2-7 and V is TRBV19; no reliable D call. The germline V and J ends were trimmed by 5 bases and 6 bases, with 20 bases remaining between them. The germline V gene encodes CDR1 LNHDA and CDR2 SQIVND (reference sequence). The CDR3 consists of 15 residues. CDR3 bases: TGTGCCAGTAGTTTAGCAGGAATTTCCTACGCCGAGCAGTACTTC. Protein: CASSLAGISYAEQYF.

The rearrangement links TRBV5-1 to TRBJ2-6; tentative D call: TRBD2 (5 bases). Per the germline V gene, CDR1 is SGHRS and CDR2 is YFSETQ. The CDR3 length is 14 residues. V was clipped by 4 bases and J by 4 bases, with 9 bases between them. Here the CDR3 reads CASSIGGGANVLTF. In DNA, the CDR3 is TGCGCCAGCAGCATAGGAGGAGGGGCCAACGTCCTGACTTTC.

Concerning this clone: At the DNA level, this CDR3 is encoded by other sequences in the same sample as well. The chain combines TRBV5-1 with TRBJ2-3; D possibly corresponds to TRBD1 (5 bases). The CDR3 totals 16 residues. V shed 0 bases and J shed 5 bases, with 16 bases lying between them. CDR1 is SGHRS and CDR2 is YFSETQ in the germline V gene. The CDR3 protein is CASSLAGKGLIDTQYF. The CDR3 nucleotides read TGCGCCAGCAGCTTGGCCGGTAAGGGGCTAATAGATACGCAGTATTTT. The full variable domain, rest sourced from reference TRBV5-1 and TRBJ2-3, is KAGVTQTPRYLIKTRGQQVTLSCSPISGHRSVSWYQQTPGQGLQFLFEYFSETQRNKGNFPGRFSGRQFSNSRSEMNVSTLELGDSALYLCASSLAGKGLIDTQYFGPGTRLTVL.

The genes are TRBV7-9 and TRBJ2-1, with 8 bases lining up with TRBD2. With V trimmed by 5 bases and J by 6 bases, 9 bases remained unmatched. CDR1 is SEHNR and CDR2 is FQNEAQ in the germline V gene (reference sequence). The CDR3 extends over 15 amino acids. The chain's CDR3 is CASSARGGPSNEQFF. The DNA of the CDR3 is TGTGCCAGCAGCGCCCGCGGGGGGCCTAGCAATGAGCAGTTCTTC.

The table lists this clone with a count of one. The chain is built from TRBV28 and TRBJ2-1; 9 bases are shared with TRBD2. Germline V gene data show CDR1 as MDHEN and CDR2 as SYDVKM. Trimming cost V 2 bases and J 5 bases; bases outside gene matches: 10. The CDR3 totals 17 residues. The CDR3 loop reads CASSLSITGLAHNEQFF. The DNA of the CDR3 is TGTGCCAGCAGTTTAAGTATTACGGGACTAGCCCACAATGAGCAGTTCTTC.

The gene calls are TRBV19 and TRBJ2-7; 8 nucleotides align to TRBD1. V trimming: 10 bases; J trimming: 3 bases; junction bases outside the gene matches: 5. This CDR3 is built from 12 residues. Germline assignment: CDR1 LNHDA and CDR2 SQIVND (reference sequence). The CDR3 nucleotides are TGTGCCACAGGACAGGGCCTCTACGAGCAGTACTTC. Its translation is CATGQGLYEQYF. Full variable domain (remainder filled in from reference TRBV19 and TRBJ2-7): DGGITQSPKYLFRKEGQNVTLSCEQNLNHDAMYWYRQDPGQGLRLIYYSQIVNDFQKGDIAEGYSVSREKKESFPLTVTSAQKNPTAFYLCATGQGLYEQYFGPGTRLTVT.

The rearrangement links TRBV7-9 to TRBJ2-7; possible D gene TRBD1, 6 bases. Germline assignment: CDR1 SEHNR and CDR2 FQNEAQ (reference sequence). V lost 5 bases and J lost 5, with 16 bases in between. The CDR3 has 14 amino acids. The CDR3 protein is CASSQNPGVHEQYF. In DNA, the CDR3 is TGTGCCAGCAGCCAAAATCCAGGGGTCCACGAGCAGTACTTC.

The chain has TRBV5-1 and TRBJ2-7; D is unclear. Germline CDR1 and CDR2: SGHRS and YFSETQ. Trimming stripped 2 bases from V and 0 bases from J, with 6 bases between. This CDR3 is built from 13 residues. Here the CDR3 reads CASSFASSYEQYF. The CDR3, as DNA: TGCGCCAGCAGCTTTGCTAGCTCCTACGAGCAGTACTTC. The whole variable domain, filled in from reference TRBV5-1 and TRBJ2-7, reads KAGVTQTPRYLIKTRGQQVTLSCSPISGHRSVSWYQQTPGQGLQFLFEYFSETQRNKGNFPGRFSGRQFSNSRSEMNVSTLELGDSALYLCASSFASSYEQYFGPGTRLTVT.